A single TCR beta chain is shown here with its context. This clonotype was recorded a few times. Its antigen has not been determined. Per-base qualities were not stored, and no clone one base away is much larger. The sample originates from a study of blood T cells in healthy people across ages (dated by TCRdb to between 2014 and 2016). For the study in its entirety: Template switching captured roughly one uniquely barcoded TCR beta cDNA molecule per two T cells in model experiments. Donors were grouped into four age groups: young (average roughly 15 years), middle-aged (roughly 38), aged (around 56) and long-lived (about 89). To avoid experimental bias, donors of different ages were spread randomly across the sequencing lanes. Using the same blood draw, the study looked at two additional independent replicas of 1 million unique cDNA reads for two donors, one aged 18 to 30 and the other aged 80 or older. The study measured age-related changes in TCR beta repertoire diversity using deep sequencing normalized with unique cDNA molecular identifiers.

Beyond this particular receptor, the publication reports: Because profiling used bulk unsorted PBMCs, naive and antigen-experienced compartments could not be compared conclusively. Because donor CMV infection status was unknown, age-related changes in expanded clonotypes were potentially confounded. Estimates of total diversity based on one million sequenced T cells were regarded as lower bounds and as underestimates. Observed TCR beta diversity correlated strongly with the percentage of naive T cells measured by flow cytometry. Observed TCR beta diversity per million T cells fell roughly linearly with age, and a significant reduction was already apparent by age about 36. Compared with the aged group, the long-lived group had more naive CD4+ T cells, fewer expanded clones and increased TCR diversity, a pattern suggesting age selection.

Libraries were built with 5' RACE. The second PCR ran for about 6 to 12 cycles and used a J-beta primer mix along with a sample-barcoded 5' primer. A unique molecular identifier was introduced onto each TCR beta cDNA molecule by a template-switch 5' adaptor carrying 12 random nucleotides. At least 2.5 million CDR3-containing paired-end reads were obtained from each sample. The Mint cDNA synthesis kit, primed by a TRBC-specific oligonucleotide, was used to synthesize first-strand cDNA from all RNA. After uracil-DNA glycosylase treatment, a first 18-cycle PCR used universal primers M1SS and BC2_uni_R on all cDNA. The authors' analysis ran thus. For normalization, 1 million high-quality reads were randomly selected from each sample, with every read carrying a distinct molecular identifier. Reads sharing molecular identifiers were discarded rather than binned into consensus sequences. MiTCR, set to a Q25 quality threshold and the strictest error-elimination algorithm, was used for CDR3 identification, clonotype clustering and error correction. A nonparametric unseen species model with Euler transformation was used to estimate a lower bound on total TCR beta diversity. Using fastp trimming at Q25 and MiXCR clonotype assembly, TCRdb reanalyzed the public sequencing data and kept in-frame beta chains. Every entry covers one CDR3 protein and lists the most common genes and DNA from its rows. The authors' filters were not applied to this entry. The sample table records 1.8 million or so distinct CDR3 sequences; 30% to 40% of these occur just once. Under 30% of the sample comes from the top ten.

The germline V gene specifies MGHDK as CDR1 and SYGVNS as CDR2. The CDR3 contains 15 residues, cysteine and phenylalanine counted. The CDR3 DNA has 45 bases and is translated from base 1. V loses 3 bases of germline sequence and J loses 11 bases, and the interval between the two ends is 22 bases. The approximately 41 donors, aged about 6 to 95 years, were systemically healthy Caucasian individuals from Russia. Each donor gave 8 to 10 milliliters of peripheral blood, collected into EDTA-treated Vacutainer tubes. PBMCs were isolated by Ficoll-Paque density-gradient centrifugation, with at least 6.5 million obtained per sample. Total RNA, at least 5 micrograms per sample, was extracted from PBMCs with Trizol reagent. The percentages of naive CD45RAhigh/CD27high T cells were determined by flow cytometry on a PBMC aliquot from every donor.

The V and J segments used are TRBV25-1 and TRBJ1-1; the D region possibly corresponds to TRBD1 (5 bases align). The sample taken for sequencing was blood. The sequence was obtained from a human donor in good health. The nucleotide sequence is TGTGCCAGCAGTGACGTAGGACACCCTCCGGGAACGGCTTTCTTT. Translated, this is CASSDVGHPPGTAFF.